This T cell receptor (beta chain) was sequenced during a study of tumor-infiltrating lymphocytes in oesophageal squamous cell carcinoma. The CDR3 is 17 residues long. Per germline, CDR1 MDHEN and CDR2 SYDVKM. Trimming took off 6 bases at V and 1 base at J, with 20 bases between the two ends. This clonotype was seen at least ten times. Via MiXCR, TCRdb re-called the PCR reads, giving one row per CDR3 protein. Altogether 20,000 or so distinct CDR3 sequences are present, about 41% being singletons, with the ten largest covering roughly 10%. The origin of this receptor is a male donor with esophageal squamous cell carcinoma. The chain couples TRBV28 to TRBJ2-3, with D possibly being TRBD2 (5 bases). Sequenced input: normal esophageal tissue next to the tumor. As DNA, the CDR3 is TGTGCCAGCAGCCTTATGGACTTCGTCCCTGGCACAGATACGCAGTATTTT. This translates into CASSLMDFVPGTDTQYF.